This T cell receptor (beta chain) was recovered during a study of PD-L1 blockade in urothelial cancer. Time point reported: peripheral blood 6 weeks after treatment start. The CDR3 consists of 11 residues. V lost 10 bases to trimming and J lost 6 bases; unmatched junction nucleotides: 5. Germline assignment: CDR1 MNHNS and CDR2 SASEGT. PCRs were each spiked with synthetic TCR analog templates. Only in-frame clones appear in the TCRdb table, and some are missing; sequencing was by immunoSEQ multiplex PCR. The repertoire holds approximately 91,000 clones, roughly 80% seen once, with around 7.7% in the top ten.

The material sequenced was PBMCs, taken around atezolizumab (anti-PD-L1) treatment. The chain employs TRBV6-1 and TRBJ1-1; the match to TRBD1 covers 7 bases. This sequence originates from a man aged 70 or older with urothelial cancer. The CDR3 DNA is TGTGCCACCACAGGGGAGTCTGAAGCTTTCTTT. The encoded protein is CATTGESEAFF.